These 26 T cell receptor beta chains share one sample of origin, sequenced in a study of cytotoxic CD8 clonotypes in ibrutinib-treated CLL (dated by TCRdb to the early 2020s). Libraries were made using the immunoSEQ multiplex PCR assay. TCRdb re-hosts the immuneACCESS table, in-frame sequences only. Its copies lack some clones; in the studies checked, an unresolved V gene accounts for under half of them, and the cause for the rest is not known. In all, the sample holds hundreds of thousands of clones, and 70% of those were seen once. Of the sample, 15% is held by the ten largest clones. Sample time point, as interpreted from the label and publication: approximately 2 years on ibrutinib. The sequencing used PBMCs, collected after 24 months of ibrutinib treatment. The receptors were gathered from a human donor with chronic lymphocytic leukemia.

A few counts support this clone. This rearrangement joins TRBV5-4 to TRBJ1-5; D is ambiguous. The germline V gene has CDR1 SGHNT and CDR2 YYREEE (reference sequence). Trimming took 0 bases from V and 3 from J, leaving 7 bases between them. This CDR3 has 14 residues. The CDR3 nucleotides are TGTGCCAGCAGCTTGGGGGGTAACAATCAGCCCCAGCATTTT. Protein sequence: CASSLGGNNQPQHF.

The table lists this clone with a count of one. The chain is built from TRBV28 and TRBJ2-7; no clear D gene. V was cut by 5 bases and J by 0 bases, with 11 bases left in between. The CDR3 has 14 amino acids. Germline V CDR1 and CDR2: MDHEN, SYDVKM. DNA for the CDR3: TGTGCCAGCAGTCGAACCTCCTTCTCCTACGAGCAGTACTTC. Protein product: CASSRTSFSYEQYF.

The table lists this clone with a few counts. The chain uses TRBV9 and TRBJ1-2; TRBD1 agrees at 7 bases. The CDR3 runs 15 residues. V lost 0 bases to trimming and J lost 4 bases; unmatched junction nucleotides: 6. In germline, CDR1 is SGDLS, CDR2 YYNGEE. The CDR3 region is CASSVATGESYGYTF. The CDR3 DNA reads TGTGCCAGCAGCGTAGCTACAGGGGAGAGCTATGGCTACACCTTC.

The rearrangement links TRBV11-3 to TRBJ1-1, with TRBD1 matching 8 bases. This CDR3 has 14 amino acids. Germline V gives CDR1 SGHNT, CDR2 YENEEA. J lost 1 base, V lost 5 bases, and 3 bases had no gene match. The CDR3 nucleotides read TGTGCCAGCAGCAGACAGGGGACGAACACTGAAGCTTTCTTT. As protein: CASSRQGTNTEAFF.

This clone was counted between two and nine times. V is TRBV5-6 and J is TRBJ2-7; 12 positions match TRBD2. Germline CDR1 reads SGHDT; CDR2 reads YYEEEE. This CDR3 comprises 13 residues. Trimming at V came to 0 bases and at J to 11 bases, leaving 3 bases not matched to a gene. CDR3 bases: TGTGCCAGCAGCTTGGCTCTAGCGGGAGGGAAGTACTTC. The encoded protein is CASSLALAGGKYF.

The rearrangement joins TRBV28 to TRBJ1-1; a possible D gene is TRBD1 (6 bases). The V end was cut by 7 bases, the J end by 7 bases, with 16 bases between. Germline lookup yields CDR1 MDHEN and CDR2 SYDVKM. This CDR3 is 13 amino acids long. The CDR3 coding sequence is TGTGCCAGCATTACAGGGCGAACAAGTGAAGCTTTCTTT. As protein: CASITGRTSEAFF.

V gene TRBV5-1 combines with J gene TRBJ2-5, with a weak D call TRBD1 (7 bases). CDR3 length: 15 amino acids. Germline CDR1 is SGHRS and CDR2 is YFSETQ. Trimming cost V 0 bases and J 5 bases, with 14 bases left between them. The CDR3 bases are TGCGCCAGCAGCTTGGTGGAGGGGGCGCGGGAGACCCAGTACTTC. This sequence encodes CASSLVEGARETQYF.

The chain couples TRBV5-1 to TRBJ2-1; 9 bases match TRBD1. Germline-derived CDR1 and CDR2 are SGHRS and YFSETQ. Trimming took 4 bases from V and 2 from J; bases not matched to a gene: 4. The CDR3 spans 15 residues. In DNA form, the CDR3 reads TGCGCCAGCAGCAGGACAGGGGATCCCTACAATGAGCAGTTCTTC. Encoded protein: CASSRTGDPYNEQFF.

This chain links TRBV9 with TRBJ2-2; TRBD2 matches at 7 bases. CDR3 size: 16 residues. The ends lost 0 bases at V and 2 bases at J; junction bases unmatched: 4. Germline-derived CDR1 and CDR2 are SGDLS and YYNGEE. CDR3: CASSVGLAVNTGELFF. In DNA, the CDR3 is TGTGCCAGCAGCGTAGGTCTAGCGGTTAACACCGGGGAGCTGTTTTTT.

The rearrangement uses TRBV30 and TRBJ2-3, with D perhaps being TRBD1 or TRBD2 (5 bases each). This CDR3 is built from 17 residues. Germline CDR1 is GTSNPN and CDR2 is SVGIG (reference sequence). The V end was cut by 1 base, the J end by 0 bases, with 17 bases between. This CDR3 is CAWSAPYGDASTDTQYF. Written as DNA, the CDR3 is TGTGCCTGGAGTGCTCCCTACGGGGACGCTAGCACAGATACGCAGTATTTT. Complete variable domain (other parts from reference TRBV30 and TRBJ2-3): SQTIHQWPATLVQPVGSPLSLECTVEGTSNPNLYWYRQAAGRGLQLLFYSVGIGQISSEVPQNLSASRPQDRQFILSSKKLLLSDSGFYLCAWSAPYGDASTDTQYFGPGTRLTVL.

The gene calls are TRBV27 and TRBJ1-1, with D uncertain. Looked up from germline, CDR1 is MNHEY and CDR2 is SMNVEV (reference sequence). Deletions cut 5 bases from V and 2 bases from J, with 9 bases between. This CDR3 contains 13 residues. The CDR3 DNA reads TGTGCCAGCAGTGTTCAGGTAAACACTGAAGCTTTCTTT. Encoded protein: CASSVQVNTEAFF.

This clone was detected only a few times. The V and J genes are TRBV11-2 and TRBJ1-1; D remains ambiguous. Trimming took 5 bases from V and 3 from J, leaving 10 bases between them. The germline gives CDR1 SGHAT, CDR2 FQNNGV. This CDR3 spans 13 amino acids. CDR3 in DNA: TGTGCCAGCAGCCTCGGGTTTCACACTGAAGCTTTCTTT. It codes for CASSLGFHTEAFF.

The chain joins TRBV5-4 to TRBJ2-7; TRBD2 is a possible D gene (6 bases). The CDR3 contains 15 residues. Germline CDR1 is SGHNT and CDR2 is YYREEE (reference sequence). V was clipped by 4 bases and J by 2 bases, with 16 bases between them. This CDR3 is CASSGGLPGPYEQYF. The CDR3 nucleotides are TGTGCCAGCAGCGGGGGACTCCCAGGTCCCTACGAGCAGTACTTC.

The chain has TRBV18 and TRBJ2-7; no definite D call. Trimming cost V 2 bases and J 3 bases, with 20 bases left between them. Per germline, CDR1 KGHSH and CDR2 LQKENI. The CDR3 covers 17 residues. The CDR3 region has the DNA TGTGCCAGCTCACCAAGGGCACCTTCGGGTAGGGACTACGAGCAGTACTTC. Translating gives CASSPRAPSGRDYEQYF. Together with reference TRBV18 and TRBJ2-7, the CDR3 gives the full variable domain: NAGVMQNPRHLVRRRGQEARLRCSPMKGHSHVYWYRQLPEEGLKFMVYLQKENIIDESGMPKERFSAEFPKEGPSILRIQQVVRGDSAAYFCASSPRAPSGRDYEQYFGPGTRLTVT.

Here the CDR3 reads CASSFEFWSGQGNEQFF. CDR3 sequence (DNA): TGTGCCAGCAGTTTTGAATTTTGGTCGGGACAGGGCAATGAGCAGTTCTTC. The gene calls are TRBV28 and TRBJ2-1, with 9 nucleotides matching TRBD1. J was trimmed by 6 bases and V by 3 bases; bases with no gene match: 12. This CDR3 comprises 17 residues. In germline, CDR1 is MDHEN, CDR2 SYDVKM.

The chain has TRBV7-3 and TRBJ2-3; 10 nucleotides align to TRBD2. This CDR3 contains 17 residues. Germline values: CDR1 SGHTA, CDR2 FQGTGA. V lost 5 bases, J lost 5 bases, and 13 bases stayed unmatched. CDR3 sequence (DNA): TGTGCCAGCAGCCCTAGCGGGAGCCTACTTGGGAGAGATACGCAGTATTTT. It specifies CASSPSGSLLGRDTQYF.

The rearrangement links TRBV23-1 to TRBJ2-1; D gene ambiguous. TRBV23-1 is an ORF, and what it does is uncertain. The V and J ends lost 11 bases and 0 bases respectively, with 20 bases between them. The CDR3 is made up of 16 amino acids. The CDR3 spells CAPCPAANCSYNEQFF. Written as DNA, the CDR3 is TGCGCCCCTTGCCCAGCAGCCAATTGCTCCTACAATGAGCAGTTCTTC.

The rearrangement links TRBV30 to TRBJ1-4; D uncertain. Germline CDR1 and CDR2: GTSNPN and SVGIG (reference sequence). Trimming took off 5 bases at V and 3 bases at J, with 10 bases between the two ends. The length of the CDR3 is 13 residues. CDR3 DNA: TGTGCCTGGGCAGCGGGAGCTAATGAAAAACTGTTTTTT. Translated: CAWAAGANEKLFF.

This chain joins TRBV6-5 and TRBJ1-1; D perhaps matches TRBD1 (5 bases). The CDR3 totals 15 residues. Trimming removed 0 bases at V and 1 base at J, with 9 bases between. Germline lookup yields CDR1 MNHEY and CDR2 SVGAGI. The CDR3 bases are TGTGCCAGCAGTTACTCGAAACAGGCGAACACTGAAGCTTTCTTT. Its protein is CASSYSKQANTEAFF.

The CDR3 sequence is CASSWTGGKTEAFF. The CDR3 bases are TGTGCCAGCAGTTGGACAGGGGGCAAGACTGAAGCTTTCTTT. This chain uses TRBV27 with TRBJ1-1; 11 bases align to TRBD1. CDR3 length: 14 residues. The V gene end was trimmed by 4 bases and the J gene end by 5 bases; junction bases not matched to a gene: 3. The germline gives CDR1 MNHEY, CDR2 SMNVEV (reference sequence).

V usage is TRBV7-3 and J usage is TRBJ2-2; D remains unclear. V was pared by 5 bases and J by 4 bases, with 11 bases between. Germline loops: CDR1 SGHTA, CDR2 FQGTGA. The CDR3 is 14 amino acids. CDR3 sequence reads: CASSPPQATGELFF. The CDR3 bases are TGTGCCAGCAGCCCTCCTCAGGCCACCGGGGAGCTGTTTTTT.

This chain connects TRBV27 to TRBJ2-4; 8 bases map to TRBD1. V shed 0 bases, J shed 0 bases, and the junction held 4 bases outside the gene matches. The germline V gene has CDR1 MNHEY and CDR2 SMNVEV (reference sequence). The CDR3 length is 17 residues. CDR3 sequence (DNA): TGTGCCAGCAGTTTATCGGACAGGGTCCTAGCCAAAAACATTCAGTACTTC. Protein: CASSLSDRVLAKNIQYF.

The rearrangement joins TRBV7-9 to TRBJ2-2; D is perhaps TRBD1 (5 bases). V was trimmed by 6 bases and J by 5 bases, leaving 16 bases between them. The CDR3 runs 15 residues. CDR1 and CDR2 (germline): SEHNR, FQNEAQ (reference sequence). CDR3 sequence (DNA): TGTGCCAGCAGTCGTGGGTCAGCAGGGACCGGGGAGCTGTTTTTT. It is translated as CASSRGSAGTGELFF.

This clone was found a few times. This may be a read error: a much more frequent sequence differs by one nucleotide. J is TRBJ2-1 and V is TRBV6-4; 7 bases map to TRBD2. Trimming removed 6 bases from V and 0 bases from J; junction bases left unmatched: 5. CDR3 length: 15 residues. Germline V lookup: CDR1 MRHNA, CDR2 SNTAGT. CDR3: CASSPRTSSYNEQFF. CDR3 DNA sequence: TGTGCCAGCAGCCCAAGGACTAGCTCCTACAATGAGCAGTTCTTC.

The J gene is TRBJ1-2, the V gene TRBV27; 7 bases are a match to TRBD1. The CDR3 contains 15 residues. After removal of 6 bases from V and 7 bases from J, the junction contained 14 bases not matched to a gene. CDR1 MNHEY and CDR2 SMNVEV come from the germline V gene (reference sequence). CDR3 in amino acids: CASRSLQGIVSGYTF. The DNA for the CDR3 is TGTGCCAGCAGATCCCTACAGGGGATTGTGAGTGGCTACACCTTC.

This sequence joins TRBV27 and TRBJ1-5, with D perhaps TRBD1 (6 bases). Germline V lookup: CDR1 MNHEY, CDR2 SMNVEV (reference sequence). The CDR3 runs 18 residues. V lost 2 bases to trimming and J lost 7 bases, with 24 bases between them. The CDR3 protein is CASSLSMWDTGGGQPQHF. The CDR3 DNA reads as TGTGCCAGCAGTTTAAGTATGTGGGACACTGGGGGAGGACAGCCCCAGCATTTT.